This TCR beta chain was sequenced for a study of regulatory T cells in long-lasting Graves disease. The overall study: Patients newly diagnosed with Graves' had been on antithyroid drugs for under 3 months. Points from the study as a whole: The small sample size may have reduced accuracy.

Per the germline V gene, CDR1 is DFQATT and CDR2 is SNEGSKA (reference sequence). V was pared by 2 bases and J by 3 bases, with 16 bases between. CDR3 size: 15 residues. Time point described: newly diagnosed GD, antithyroid drugs for less than 3 months. Making the TCR library involved RNA that had been extracted from PBMCs. Investigators prepared the TCR beta libraries by applying iRepertoire HTBI primers and Arm-PCR of CDR3 regions. Via MiXCR, TCRdb re-called the multiplex PCR reads, giving one row per CDR3 protein. Among about 400,000 distinct CDR3 sequences listed, 15% to 19% were seen once. This clonotype showed up many times. Its matching antigen is unknown.

This specimen was peripheral blood mononuclear cells (PBMCs), taken at new diagnosis, from a patient treated with antithyroid drugs. This TCR came from a female donor with Graves disease. The chain couples TRBV20-1 to TRBJ2-5; perhaps TRBD1 as D (6 bases). CDR3 in amino acids: CSARSGGKLEETQYF. In DNA, the CDR3 is TGCAGTGCTAGATCTGGGGGCAAACTGGAAGAGACCCAGTACTTC.